The 10 T cell receptor beta chains listed next were all sequenced from one sample in a study of T cell responses to AZD1222 COVID-19 vaccine. The protocol was immunoSEQ multiplex PCR, while the TCRdb copy is restricted to in-frame clones and leaves out a portion. In the table there are approximately 71,000 clones, about four fifths of which are singletons. Sequenced here: peripheral blood, sampled on day 0 of AZD1222 vaccination. All receptors come from an adult in good health.

The rearrangement joins TRBV5-1 to TRBJ1-1, with unresolved D. The CDR3 extends over 15 amino acids. V was shortened by 3 bases and J by 3 bases, with 15 bases between the two germline ends. CDR1 is SGHRS, CDR2 YFSETQ, per germline. This chain's CDR3 is CASSSASEVDTEAFF. CDR3 in DNA: TGCGCCAGCAGCTCAGCCTCGGAGGTGGACACTGAAGCTTTCTTT.

The J gene is TRBJ2-1, the V gene TRBV5-5, with TRBD1 identical over 8 bases. J lost 0 bases, V lost 8 bases, and 7 bases had no gene match. The CDR3 is 15 amino acids. CDR1 SGHKS and CDR2 YYEKEE come from the germline V gene (reference sequence). The CDR3 coding sequence is TGTGCCAGTTCGGACAGGGCTATCTCCTACAATGAGCAGTTCTTC. This translates into CASSDRAISYNEQFF. The entire variable domain, with the rest obtained from reference TRBV5-5 and TRBJ2-1, is as follows: DAGVTQSPTHLIKTRGQQVTLRCSPISGHKSVSWYQQVLGQGPQFIFQYYEKEERGRGNFPDRFSARQFPNYSSELNVNALLLGDSALYLCASSDRAISYNEQFFGPGTRLTVL.

The rearrangement uses TRBV30 and TRBJ1-4; 9 bases fit TRBD1. This CDR3 contains 13 residues. Trimming took 5 bases from V and 6 from J; bases not matched to a gene: 4. Germline V lookup: CDR1 GTSNPN, CDR2 SVGIG (reference sequence). CDR3 bases: TGTGCCTGGGAGGGACAGGGTGATGAAAAACTGTTTTTT. Amino acids: CAWEGQGDEKLFF.

The chain uses TRBV9 and TRBJ1-2, with D uncertain. From germline, CDR1 is SGDLS and CDR2 YYNGEE. V was trimmed by 0 bases and J by 2 bases, leaving 5 bases between them. CDR3 size: 13 residues. Written as DNA, the CDR3 is TGTGCCAGCAGCGTAGTACAGAACTATGGCTACACCTTC. Translation gives CASSVVQNYGYTF.

The chain joins TRBV5-4 to TRBJ2-5, with D possibly TRBD2 on 7 matching bases. Germline CDR1 reads SGHNT; CDR2 reads YYREEE (reference sequence). Trimming shortened V by 2 bases and J by 0 bases, and 17 bases separated the two germline ends. The CDR3 totals 17 residues. The CDR3 DNA reads as TGTGCCAGCAGCTTTAGGGGGGGGTCGATCCACCAAGAGACCCAGTACTTC. Amino acid sequence: CASSFRGGSIHQETQYF.

This clone was seen repeatedly, ten times or more. This chain uses TRBV5-1 with TRBJ2-7; 9 bases fit TRBD1. From germline, CDR1 is SGHRS and CDR2 YFSETQ. V lost 0 bases to trimming and J lost 0 bases; unmatched junction nucleotides: 1. This CDR3 comprises 15 residues. CDR3 sequence reads: CASSLGTGASYEQYF. Here the CDR3 DNA reads TGCGCCAGCAGCTTGGGGACAGGGGCCTCCTACGAGCAGTACTTC.

The gene calls are TRBV3-1 (or the pseudogene TRBV3-2) and TRBJ2-7; 16 nucleotides line up with TRBD2. The CDR3 has 15 amino acids. In germline, CDR1 is LGHDT, CDR2 YNNKEL (reference sequence). Trimming took 6 bases from V and 6 from J; bases not matched to a gene: 5. CDR3 in DNA: TGTGCCAGCAGAAAAGGGACTAGCGGGGGGGGCGAGCAGTACTTC. Encoded protein: CASRKGTSGGGEQYF.

The chain couples TRBV3-1 (or the pseudogene TRBV3-2) to TRBJ2-3; D not resolved. The CDR3 contains 14 residues. CDR1 is LGHDT and CDR2 is YNNKEL in the germline V gene (reference sequence). V lost 2 bases, J lost 2 bases, and 8 bases lay in between. CDR3 DNA sequence: TGTGCCAGCAGCCAATTCCAAACCACAGATACGCAGTATTTT. It encodes CASSQFQTTDTQYF.

The chain carries TRBV12-3 or TRBV12-4 and TRBJ1-2, with D uncertain. This CDR3 is built from 12 residues. V dropped 3 bases and J dropped 8 bases, with 10 bases sitting between them. This CDR3 is CASSFRVSGYTF. The CDR3 DNA follows: TGTGCCAGCAGTTTTCGGGTTTCCGGCTACACCTTC.

The chain joins TRBV4-1 to TRBJ2-1, with unresolved D. Between the trimmed V and J ends, which lost 4 bases and 1 base, there was a span of 17 bases. Germline loops: CDR1 MGHRA, CDR2 YSYEKL. The CDR3 is made up of 17 amino acids. DNA of the CDR3: TGCGCCAGCAGCCCGCAAAGGGTGTCCATGTCCTACAATGAGCAGTTCTTC. It encodes CASSPQRVSMSYNEQFF.